This is a list of T cell receptor beta chains from one sample in a study of OX40 agonist ivuxolimab in advanced cancers. Libraries were prepared by immunoSEQ multiplex PCR; TCRdb keeps only in-frame clonotypes and omits some of them. The repertoire holds around 40,000 clones, over 80% seen once, with approximately 22% in the top ten. Sequenced material: CD4+ or CD8+ T cells sorted from blood, taken in a trial of the OX40 agonist ivuxolimab. These receptors all stem from an adult with an advanced solid tumor such as melanoma, head and neck, liver or kidney cancer. Both conserved end residues are trimmed from each CDR3. The order of the fields is J gene, clone size, V gene, CDR3 protein. Not all rows give a size; the values are once, few, many and, for expanded clones, a class.

TRBJ1-4 | once | TRBV30 | ASPKDRDGEKLF
TRBJ1-2 | . | TRBV19 | ASSMGKGSYGYT
TRBJ1-2 | . | TRBV9 | ASSVEGMEGNGYT
TRBJ2-1 | . | TRBV7-9 | ASTPQGIGEQF
TRBJ2-7 | . | TRBV9 | ASSVSTVTSYEQY
TRBJ2-2 | once | TRBV28 | ASSLRSGAGGNTGELF
TRBJ2-2 | . | TRBV5-6 | ASSLPGQINTLTGELF
TRBJ1-1 | . | TRBV6-8 | ASSLDAFGKLAF
TRBJ2-7 | . | TRBV21-1 | ASSKPAGQGRSYEQY
TRBJ2-3 | . | TRBV5-1 | ASSLGQGMGTDTQY
TRBJ1-6 | few | TRBV4-1 | ASSQATGGDRSSYNSPLH
TRBJ1-2 | . | TRBV5-1 | ASSSGTRYYGGYT
TRBJ1-3 | . | TRBV5-5 | ASSLWGSGNTIY
TRBJ1-5 | . | TRBV6-1 | AGSETRGGNQPQH
TRBJ1-3 | few | TRBV2 | ASSEGRNTIY
TRBJ2-1 | once | TRBV19 | ASARQGQYNEQF
TRBJ1-5 | once | TRBV10-1 | ASSSGYGQPQH
TRBJ2-7 | . | TRBV4-2 | ASSQELRSYEQY
TRBJ2-2 | . | TRBV7-9 | ARQGTSGLNTGELF
TRBJ1-1 | . | TRBV28 | ASWDRDTEAF
TRBJ2-7 | . | TRBV2 | ASNLWGYEQY
TRBJ2-6 | few | TRBV7-2 | ASSWGRGGANVLT
TRBJ1-1 | . | TRBV7-9 | ASSLNRQGTEAF
TRBJ2-1 | . | TRBV7-6 | ASSLTTDVREQF
TRBJ2-7 | medium-sized | TRBV7-9 | ASSFRQGGLEQY
TRBJ2-4 | . | TRBV13 | ASSFGGTKNIQY
TRBJ2-3 | . | TRBV6-1 | ASSEGIAGNTQY
TRBJ2-7 | . | TRBV11-3 | ASSPRPEQSYEQY
TRBJ2-5 | . | TRBV7-6 | ASSNRLTGRETQY
TRBJ1-1 | . | TRBV7-2 | ASSLVAEAF
TRBJ2-1 | . | TRBV7-3 | ASASGTAVNEQF
TRBJ2-7 | . | TRBV19 | ASSIAGTGPYEQY
TRBJ1-1 | once | TRBV6-5 | ASSYNPWAEAF
TRBJ1-5 | . | TRBV5-8 | ASSSPSQPQH
TRBJ2-5 | . | TRBV7-9 | ASSPLADQETQY
TRBJ2-7 | . | TRBV4-1 | ASSQGTGKWRSYEQY
TRBJ1-1 | . | TRBV30 | AWSAGVGDTEAF
TRBJ2-5 | once | TRBV18 | ASSPPPGEETQY
TRBJ2-7 | . | TRBV2 | ASGRGVSYEQY
TRBJ1-6 | . | TRBV30 | AWRWGQANSPLH
TRBJ1-3 | . | TRBV11-2 | ASSLYVPLYGRGGNTIY
TRBJ1-2 | . | TRBV19 | ASSTTARGDYGYT
TRBJ2-3 | . | TRBV4-2 | ASSRTQDTQY
TRBJ2-1 | . | TRBV29-1 | SGGAGFYNEQF
TRBJ2-3 | few | TRBV9 | ASSVGGEYADTQY
TRBJ2-7 | . | TRBV18 | ASSPGQGRYEQY
TRBJ1-4 | . | TRBV27 | ASSLSRPTETTNEKLF
TRBJ2-6 | . | TRBV6-5 | ASSYVGAGANVLT
TRBJ1-4 | . | TRBV27 | ASSLFGATNEKLF
TRBJ1-3 | . | TRBV18 | ASSPRVRTAGNTIY
. | once | TRBV10-3 | AISDPRGYEQY